This T cell receptor (beta chain) was recovered during a study of T-cell memory formation after mild COVID-19. Study-wide results and limits: Balance between CD4 and CD8 was seen in clones contracting day 15 to 85, and a CD4+ lean was seen in later expanders. The CD4+ clones that contracted clustered mainly within CM and EM, and the CD8+ clones concentrated in EMRA.

Concerning this clonotype: The target antigen is unknown.

CDR1 and CDR2 from the germline V gene are SGHTA and FQGNSA. The V and J ends lost 2 bases and 7 bases respectively, with 14 bases between them. The CDR3 extends over 14 amino acids. TCR alpha and TCR beta cDNA libraries carrying sample barcodes and UMIs came from 5'RACE with constant-segment primers. TCRdb reanalysed the 5' RACE reads using MiXCR and keeps one entry per CDR3 protein. This table has 250,000 to 350,000 distinct CDR3 sequences, around a sixth appearing once. The V gene is TRBV7-2, the J gene TRBJ1-2, with D perhaps TRBD1 (5 bases). The clonotype comes from a man aged 18 to 29 who had mild COVID-19 (a few samples of this study predate the infection). Cell type and time point are not known. What was sequenced was PBMCs or a T cell subset sorted from them (not recorded which). CDR3 protein: CASSLLSGQGGYTF. Here the CDR3 DNA reads TGTGCCAGCAGCTTACTGTCGGGGCAGGGTGGCTACACCTTC.